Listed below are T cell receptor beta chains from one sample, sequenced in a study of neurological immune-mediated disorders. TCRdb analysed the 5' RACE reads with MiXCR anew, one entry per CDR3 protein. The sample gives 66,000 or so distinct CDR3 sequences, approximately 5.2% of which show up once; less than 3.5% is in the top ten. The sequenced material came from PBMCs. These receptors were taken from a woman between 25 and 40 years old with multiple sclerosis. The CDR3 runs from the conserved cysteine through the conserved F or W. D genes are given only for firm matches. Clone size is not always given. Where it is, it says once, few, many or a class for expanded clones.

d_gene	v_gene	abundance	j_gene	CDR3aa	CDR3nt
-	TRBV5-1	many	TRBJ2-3	CASRPLDTSTDTQYF	TGCGCCAGCAGGCCACTAGACACTAGCACAGATACGCAGTATTTT
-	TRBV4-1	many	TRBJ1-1	CASSHDTYMEGRNTEAFF	TGCGCCAGCAGCCATGATACGTACATGGAGGGGAGGAACACTGAAGCTTTCTTT
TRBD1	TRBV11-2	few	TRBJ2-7	CASSLNRGEQYF	TGTGCCAGCAGCTTAAACAGGGGCGAGCAGTACTTC
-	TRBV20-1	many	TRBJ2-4	CSARDSAEVNIQYF	TGCAGTGCTAGAGATTCGGCCGAGGTGAACATTCAGTACTTC
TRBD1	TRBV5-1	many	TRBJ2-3	CASSSTGLTDTQYF	TGCGCCAGCAGCTCGACAGGGCTCACAGATACGCAGTATTTT
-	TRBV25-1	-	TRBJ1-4	CASSEYRTMEKLFF	TGTGCCAGCAGTGAATATCGTACTATGGAAAAACTGTTTTTT
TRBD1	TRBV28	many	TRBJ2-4	CASATGTGNIQYF	TGTGCCAGCGCGACAGGGACGGGAAACATTCAGTACTTC
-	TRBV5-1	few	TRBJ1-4	CASSLWAGRGEKLFF	TGCGCCAGCAGCTTGTGGGCAGGGAGGGGTGAAAAACTGTTTTTT
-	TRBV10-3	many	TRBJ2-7	CAISESIGKGQQYF	TGTGCCATCAGTGAGTCTATAGGGAAGGGCCAGCAGTACTTC
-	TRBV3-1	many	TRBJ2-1	CASSHNPATGDEQFF	TGTGCCAGCAGCCACAACCCCGCGACGGGGGATGAGCAGTTCTTC
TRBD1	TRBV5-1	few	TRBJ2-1	CASSKDRASHNEQFF	TGCGCCAGCAGCAAGGACAGGGCCTCCCACAATGAGCAGTTCTTC
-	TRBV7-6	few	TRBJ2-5	CASSLSPGKETQYF	TGTGCCAGCAGCTTATCTCCGGGCAAAGAGACCCAGTACTTC
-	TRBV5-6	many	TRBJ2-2	CASSLPHSGAGELFF	TGTGCCAGCAGCTTGCCCCATTCGGGGGCCGGGGAGCTGTTTTTT
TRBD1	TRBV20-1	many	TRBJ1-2	CSASFPETGLYGYTF	TGCAGTGCTAGTTTTCCTGAGACAGGGTTGTATGGCTACACCTTC
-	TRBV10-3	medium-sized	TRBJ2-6	CAISDGAGANVLTF	TGTGCCATCAGTGACGGGGCCGGGGCCAACGTCCTGACTTTC
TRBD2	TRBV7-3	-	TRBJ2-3	CASSSSGGGDTQYF	TGTGCCAGCAGCTCGAGCGGGGGGGGAGATACGCAGTATTTT
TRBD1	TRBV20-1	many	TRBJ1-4	CSARGDRESEKLFF	TGCAGTGCTAGGGGGGACAGGGAATCTGAAAAACTGTTTTTT
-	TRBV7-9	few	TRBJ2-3	CASSLSTSTDTQYF	TGTGCCAGCAGCTTATCCACTAGCACAGATACGCAGTATTTT
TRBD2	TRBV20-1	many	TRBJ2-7	CSARQRGRAAWGEQYF	TGCAGTGCTAGACAGCGGGGGCGGGCAGCCTGGGGTGAGCAGTACTTC
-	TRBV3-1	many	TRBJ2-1	CASSQVETTMNEQFF	TGTGCCAGCAGCCAAGTCGAGACAACCATGAATGAGCAGTTCTTC
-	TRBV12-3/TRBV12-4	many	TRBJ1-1	CASSFAPNTEAFF	TGTGCCAGCAGTTTCGCCCCGAACACTGAAGCTTTCTTT
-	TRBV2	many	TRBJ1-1	CASRNNQGGNTEAFF	TGTGCCAGCAGGAATAATCAGGGAGGGAACACTGAAGCTTTCTTT
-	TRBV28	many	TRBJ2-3	CASSSQGSTDTQYF	TGTGCCAGCAGCTCTCAAGGGAGCACAGATACGCAGTATTTT
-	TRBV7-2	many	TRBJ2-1	CASSLAIGQYNEQFF	TGTGCCAGCAGCTTAGCTATTGGACAGTACAATGAGCAGTTCTTC
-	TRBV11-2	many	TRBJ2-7	CASSLERGEQYF	TGTGCCAGCAGCTTAGAAAGGGGCGAGCAGTACTTC
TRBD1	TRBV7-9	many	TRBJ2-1	CASSLGTGRMNEQFF	TGTGCCAGCAGCTTAGGGACAGGGAGGATGAATGAGCAGTTCTTC
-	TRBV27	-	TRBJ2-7	CARKGYEQYF	TGTGCCAGAAAGGGTTACGAGCAGTACTTC
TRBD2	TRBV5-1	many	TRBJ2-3	CASSRGQRGVSDTQYF	TGCGCCAGCAGCCGGGGCCAGCGGGGGGTCTCAGATACGCAGTATTTT
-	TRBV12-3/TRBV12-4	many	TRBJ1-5	CASSAAESQPQHF	TGTGCCAGCAGTGCGGCGGAGAGCCAGCCCCAGCATTTT
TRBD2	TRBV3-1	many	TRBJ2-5	CASSHQAGGRETQYF	TGTGCCAGCAGCCATCAAGCGGGGGGGCGAGAGACCCAGTACTTC
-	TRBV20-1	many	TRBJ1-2	CSARPPSGQGANYGYTF	TGCAGTGCTAGGCCCCCCAGTGGGCAGGGAGCTAACTATGGCTACACCTTC
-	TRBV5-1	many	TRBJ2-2	CASSLLTGANTGELFF	TGCGCCAGCAGCTTGTTGACTGGAGCGAACACCGGGGAGCTGTTTTTT
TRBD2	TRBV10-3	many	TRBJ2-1	CAISESKLAGPDNEQFF	TGTGCCATCAGTGAGTCGAAGCTAGCGGGGCCCGACAATGAGCAGTTCTTC
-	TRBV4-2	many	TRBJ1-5	CASSQASSNQPQHF	TGTGCCAGCAGCCAAGCTTCCAGCAATCAGCCCCAGCATTTT
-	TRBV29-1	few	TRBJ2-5	CSGGRGQQETQYF	TGCAGCGGTGGACGCGGGCAGCAAGAGACCCAGTACTTC
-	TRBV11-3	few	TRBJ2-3	CASSLGVPDTQYF	TGTGCCAGCAGCTTAGGTGTCCCAGATACGCAGTATTTT
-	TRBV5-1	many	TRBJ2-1	CASRSEAASSYNEQFF	TGCGCCAGCAGATCCGAAGCGGCTAGCTCCTACAATGAGCAGTTCTTC
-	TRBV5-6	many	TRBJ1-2	CASSELQGGRYGYTF	TGTGCCAGCAGCGAACTACAGGGAGGTCGATATGGCTACACCTTC
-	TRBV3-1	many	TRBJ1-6	CASSQGDFVANSPLHF	TGTGCCAGCAGCCAAGGAGATTTCGTGGCTAATTCACCCCTCCACTTT
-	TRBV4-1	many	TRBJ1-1	CASSHGGHMNTEAFF	TGCGCCAGCAGCCACGGGGGCCACATGAACACTGAAGCTTTCTTT
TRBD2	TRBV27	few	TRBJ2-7	CASRFSGGYYEQYF	TGTGCCAGCCGATTTAGCGGGGGGTACTACGAGCAGTACTTC
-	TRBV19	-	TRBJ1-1	CASSRGRNTEAFF	TGTGCCAGTAGTAGAGGACGCAACACTGAAGCTTTCTTT
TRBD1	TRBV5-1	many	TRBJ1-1	CASSLALRQGSPTEAFF	TGCGCCAGCAGCTTGGCCCTGAGACAGGGGAGTCCCACTGAAGCTTTCTTT
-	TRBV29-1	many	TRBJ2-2	CSYIQGLNTGELFF	TGCAGCTATATACAGGGATTGAACACCGGGGAGCTGTTTTTT
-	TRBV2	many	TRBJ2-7	CASSEDSGEQYF	TGTGCCAGCAGTGAAGACTCAGGGGAGCAGTACTTC
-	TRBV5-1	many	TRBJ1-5	CASSPGDSNQPQHF	TGCGCCAGCAGCCCTGGGGATAGCAATCAGCCCCAGCATTTT
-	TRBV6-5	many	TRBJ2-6	CASSGDLFSGANVLTF	TGTGCCAGCAGTGGGGACCTTTTCTCTGGGGCCAACGTCCTGACTTTC
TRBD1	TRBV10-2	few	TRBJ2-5	CASREGQGIETQYF	TGCGCCAGCAGAGAGGGACAGGGGATAGAGACCCAGTACTTC